The T cell receptor (beta chain) described here comes from a study of T cells in Graves' hyperthyroidism and ophthalmopathy. CDR1 and CDR2 (germline): KGHSH, LQKENI. The CDR3 is 12 amino acids. PBMCs were derived from about 9.1 ml fresh peripheral blood. For this clonotype: A clone one base away is much larger, so this may be a read error.

Authors of the study amplified TCR beta CDR3 regions from RNA transcripts. The TCR CDR3 first-round RT-PCR relied on the HTBI primer set. Each CDR3 protein gets one entry after TCRdb re-called the multiplex PCR reads with MiXCR. The table includes hundreds of thousands of distinct CDR3 sequences, around 13% detected once. This TCR came from a woman between 18 and 29 years old with Graves' hyperthyroidism. The genes are TRBV18 and TRBJ2-3, with D perhaps matching TRBD2 (5 bases). Sequencing used blood. The CDR3 reads CANSPAADTQYF. DNA of the CDR3: TGTGCCAACTCACCAGCGGCAGATACGCAGTATTTT.